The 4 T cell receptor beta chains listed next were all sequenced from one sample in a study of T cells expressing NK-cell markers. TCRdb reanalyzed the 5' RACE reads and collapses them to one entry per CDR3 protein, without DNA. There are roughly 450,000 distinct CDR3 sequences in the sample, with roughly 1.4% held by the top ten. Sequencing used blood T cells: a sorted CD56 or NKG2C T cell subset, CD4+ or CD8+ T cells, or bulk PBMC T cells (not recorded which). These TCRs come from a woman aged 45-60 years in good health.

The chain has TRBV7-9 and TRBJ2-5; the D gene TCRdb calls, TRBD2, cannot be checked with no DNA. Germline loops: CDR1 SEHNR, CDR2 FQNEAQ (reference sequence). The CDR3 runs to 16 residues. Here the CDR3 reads CASSLAGGSPQETQYF.

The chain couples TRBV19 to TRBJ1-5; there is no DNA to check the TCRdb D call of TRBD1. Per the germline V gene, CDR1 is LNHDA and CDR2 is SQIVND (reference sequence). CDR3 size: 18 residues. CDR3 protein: CASSFTTGGWNSNQYQHF.

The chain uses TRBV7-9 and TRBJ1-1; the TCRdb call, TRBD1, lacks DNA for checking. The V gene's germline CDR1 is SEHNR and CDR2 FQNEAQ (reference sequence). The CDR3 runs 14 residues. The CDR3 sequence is CASSQPSQGTEAFF. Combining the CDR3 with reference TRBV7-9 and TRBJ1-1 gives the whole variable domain DTGVSQNPRHKITKRGQNVTFRCDPISEHNRLYWYRQTLGQGPEFLTYFQNEAQLEKSRLLSDRFSAERPKGSFSTLEIQRTEQGDSAMYLCASSQPSQGTEAFFGQGTRLTVV.

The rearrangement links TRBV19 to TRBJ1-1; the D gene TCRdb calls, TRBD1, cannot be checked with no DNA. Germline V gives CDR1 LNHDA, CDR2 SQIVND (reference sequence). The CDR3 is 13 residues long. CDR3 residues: CASIMQGRTEAFF. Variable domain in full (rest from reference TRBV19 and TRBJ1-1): DGGITQSPKYLFRKEGQNVTLSCEQNLNHDAMYWYRQDPGQGLRLIYYSQIVNDFQKGDIAEGYSVSREKKESFPLTVTSAQKNPTAFYLCASIMQGRTEAFFGQGTRLTVV.